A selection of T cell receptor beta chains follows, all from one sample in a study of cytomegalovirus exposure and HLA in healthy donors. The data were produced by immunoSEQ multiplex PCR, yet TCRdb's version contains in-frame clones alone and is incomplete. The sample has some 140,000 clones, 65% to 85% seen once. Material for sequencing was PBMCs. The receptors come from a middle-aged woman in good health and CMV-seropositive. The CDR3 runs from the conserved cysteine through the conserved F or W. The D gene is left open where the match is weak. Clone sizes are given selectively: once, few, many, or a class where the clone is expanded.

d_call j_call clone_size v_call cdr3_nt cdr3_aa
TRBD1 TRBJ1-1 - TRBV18 TGTGCCAGCTCACCGGTCAGGGGGGAGAACACTGAAGCTTTCTTT CASSPVRGENTEAFF
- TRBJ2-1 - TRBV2 TGTGCCAGCAGGGTCGACATCTACAGTGAGCAGTTCTTC CASRVDIYSEQFF
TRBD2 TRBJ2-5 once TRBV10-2 TGCGCCAGCAGCCTCAGCGGGAGGGCCGTAGAGACCCAGTACTTC CASSLSGRAVETQYF
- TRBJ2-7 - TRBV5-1 TGCGCCAGCAGCTCCGCCGGGGTAACCTACGAGCAGTACTTC CASSSAGVTYEQYF
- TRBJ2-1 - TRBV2 TGTGCCAGCAGTGATTACAGCACTGAGCAGTTCTTC CASSDYSTEQFF
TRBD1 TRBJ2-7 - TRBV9 TGTGCCAGCAGCGCCGGACAGGGGGGAGGCAAGCAGTACTTC CASSAGQGGGKQYF
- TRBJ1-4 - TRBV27 TGTGCCAGCAGTTTAGATTTTCCGGTTGCAACTAATGAAAAACTGTTTTTT CASSLDFPVATNEKLFF
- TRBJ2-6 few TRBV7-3 TGTGCCAGCAGCGCCGCGAGCTCTGGGGCCAACGTCCTGACTTTC CASSAASSGANVLTF
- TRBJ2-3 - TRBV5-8 TGTGCCAGCAGCCCCCTCTACTCAGATACGCAGTATTTT CASSPLYSDTQYF
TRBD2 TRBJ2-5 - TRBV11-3 TGTGCCAGCAGCCCGGGTCTCGGGAAGCGGGGGATCCAAGAGACCCAGTACTTC CASSPGLGKRGIQETQYF
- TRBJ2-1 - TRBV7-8 TGTGCCAGCAGCTTAGCCCGGGGGGCCTCCTACAATGAGCAGTTCTTC CASSLARGASYNEQFF
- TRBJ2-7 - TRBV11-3 TGTGCCAGCAGCTTAGCGCCGGGGTCGGCCTACGAGCAGTACTTC CASSLAPGSAYEQYF
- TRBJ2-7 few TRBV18 TGTGCCAGCTCACCGGGAGGCAGGGATGTCTCCCAGTACTTC CASSPGGRDVSQYF
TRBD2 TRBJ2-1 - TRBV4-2 TGTGCCAGCAGCCAAGGGACGACTAGCGGGAGTATGAATGAGCAGTTCTTC CASSQGTTSGSMNEQFF
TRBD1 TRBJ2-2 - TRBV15 TGTGCCACCAGCAGAGGAGGGGGCAACACCGGGGAGCTGTTTTTT CATSRGGGNTGELFF
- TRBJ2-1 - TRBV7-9 TGTGCCAGCAGCTTAGCGGGAGGTACCAATGAGCAGTTCTTC CASSLAGGTNEQFF
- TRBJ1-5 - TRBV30 TGTGCCTGGGGCCAAGGCAATCAGCCCCAGCATTTT CAWGQGNQPQHF
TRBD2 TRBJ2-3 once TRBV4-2 TGTGCCAGCAGCCAAGAGGTAGCGGGAGGGTCTAGCACAGATACGCAGTATTTT CASSQEVAGGSSTDTQYF
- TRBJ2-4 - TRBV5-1 TGCGCCAGCAGCTTGGTTGGGGGGGCAGCCTCACACTCGTACTTC CASSLVGGAASHSYF
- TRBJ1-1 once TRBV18 TGTGCCAGCTCACTGACAGCGAACACTGAAGCTTTCTTT CASSLTANTEAFF
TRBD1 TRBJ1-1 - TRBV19 TGTGCCAGTAGTCTCCCGGGACAGGGGTCGAACACTGAAGCTTTCTTT CASSLPGQGSNTEAFF
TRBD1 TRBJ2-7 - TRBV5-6 TGTGCCAGCAGCGGCTCGGGACAGGGGCGATACGAGCAGTACTTC CASSGSGQGRYEQYF
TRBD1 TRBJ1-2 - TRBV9 TGTGCCAGCAGCGCTCCGGGACAGGGTCCGGCTTATGGCTACACCTTC CASSAPGQGPAYGYTF
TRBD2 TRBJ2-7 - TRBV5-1 TGCGCCAGCAGCTGGGGGCAGCGGGAGGGGAGCGACGAGCAGTACTTC CASSWGQREGSDEQYF
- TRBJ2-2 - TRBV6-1 TGTGCCAGCAGTAAAGCTATCTTGGGGCCCGGGGAGCTGTTTTTT CASSKAILGPGELFF
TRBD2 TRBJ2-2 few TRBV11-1 TGTGCCAGCAGCCCTGGGACTAGCTGGGAGACCGGGGAGCTGTTTTTT CASSPGTSWETGELFF
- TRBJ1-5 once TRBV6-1 TGTGCCAGCACCCCGACAGGTGGAAATCAGCCCCAGCATTTT CASTPTGGNQPQHF
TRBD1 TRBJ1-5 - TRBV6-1 TGTGCCAGCAGTGCGAGCGACAGGGGAGGGGGCAATCAGCCCCAGCATTTT CASSASDRGGGNQPQHF
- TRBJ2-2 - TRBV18 TGTGCCAGCTCACCACGGCACTCAGGAAAGTCGAACACCGGGGAGCTGTTTTTT CASSPRHSGKSNTGELFF
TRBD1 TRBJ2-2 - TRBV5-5 TGTGCCAGCAGCCCGGGACAGGCAAGCACCGGGGAGCTGTTTTTT CASSPGQASTGELFF
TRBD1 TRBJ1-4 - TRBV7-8 TGTGCCACCAGACAGGGGGCTAATGAAAAACTGTTTTTT CATRQGANEKLFF
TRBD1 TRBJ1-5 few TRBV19 TGTGCCAGTAGTAAGACAGGGGGATATAGCAATCAGCCCCAGCATTTT CASSKTGGYSNQPQHF
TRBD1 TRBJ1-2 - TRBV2 TGTGCCAGCAGTGAAGTAGGGACAGTCCTCTATGGCTACACCTTC CASSEVGTVLYGYTF
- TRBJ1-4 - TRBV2 TGTGCCAGCAGGGACAGATCAACTAATGAAAAACTGTTTTTT CASRDRSTNEKLFF
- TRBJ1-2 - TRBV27 TGTGCCAGCAGCTATTTGGGGCGGGGGAACCGCTATGGCTACACCTTC CASSYLGRGNRYGYTF
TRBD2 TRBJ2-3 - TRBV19 TGTGCCAGTAGCCCCCCTTCGCTAGCGGGAGCTAGTACGCAGTATTTT CASSPPSLAGASTQYF
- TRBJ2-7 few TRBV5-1 TGCGCCAGCAGCTTGTTGGCGACAGAGACTAGGGAGCAGTACTTC CASSLLATETREQYF
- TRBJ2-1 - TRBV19 TGTGCCAGTACACTAGGGATTGAGCAGTTCTTC CASTLGIEQFF
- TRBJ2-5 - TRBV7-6 TGTGCCAGCAGCTTAGCGAGACAAGAGACCCAGTACTTC CASSLARQETQYF
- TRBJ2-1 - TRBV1 TGCACCAGCAGCCTTGGCAGCAGAGTAGCGGGAGCGAATGAGCAGTTCTTC CTSSLGSRVAGANEQFF
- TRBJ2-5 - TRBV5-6 TGTGCCAGCAGCCCCCAGAGTTGGGGGAGGGAGACCCAGTACTTC CASSPQSWGRETQYF
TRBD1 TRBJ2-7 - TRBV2 TGTGCCAGCACATCGACAGGGGGCAGCGAGCAGTACTTC CASTSTGGSEQYF
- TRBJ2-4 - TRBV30 TGTGCCTGGAGTGCTGGGGGGGCTCTAGCCAAAAACATTCAGTACTTC CAWSAGGALAKNIQYF
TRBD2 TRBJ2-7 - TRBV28 TGTGCCAGCAAAGAGGGAACCCCTAGCGGTTTAAAGCAGTACTTC CASKEGTPSGLKQYF
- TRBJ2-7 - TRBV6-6 TGTGCCAGCAGTTTCGTCACGGTCGTACCTCCTAACGAGCAGTACTTC CASSFVTVVPPNEQYF
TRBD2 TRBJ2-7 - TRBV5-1 TGCGCCAGCAGCTTCACTAGCGGGGGCTCCTACGAGCAGTACTTC CASSFTSGGSYEQYF
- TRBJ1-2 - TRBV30 TGTGCCTGGAGTGCCTTTGGCTCGGGGGGCGGTGGCTACACCTTC CAWSAFGSGGGGYTF
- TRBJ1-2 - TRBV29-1 TGCAGCGCATCCGGGGGGCCTAACTATGGCTACACCTTC CSASGGPNYGYTF